The T cell receptor (beta chain) under discussion was sequenced for a study of technical replicates of blood from several donors. CDR3 length: 15 residues. Trimming left V 3 bases short and J 4 bases short, with 15 bases between. In germline, CDR1 is SQVTM, CDR2 ANQGSEA. Assay used: immunoSEQ multiplex PCR; TCRdb lists only in-frame clones, some missing. The sample records about 80,000 clones, under 99% being singletons. The sequence derives from a human donor in good health. The rearrangement links TRBV29-1 to TRBJ2-2; maybe TRBD1 (6 bases). Sequenced: T cells isolated from PBMCs. CDR3 sequence: CSVDVTGMGTGELFF. The CDR3 nucleotides read TGCAGCGTTGACGTTACAGGGATGGGCACCGGGGAGCTGTTTTTT.